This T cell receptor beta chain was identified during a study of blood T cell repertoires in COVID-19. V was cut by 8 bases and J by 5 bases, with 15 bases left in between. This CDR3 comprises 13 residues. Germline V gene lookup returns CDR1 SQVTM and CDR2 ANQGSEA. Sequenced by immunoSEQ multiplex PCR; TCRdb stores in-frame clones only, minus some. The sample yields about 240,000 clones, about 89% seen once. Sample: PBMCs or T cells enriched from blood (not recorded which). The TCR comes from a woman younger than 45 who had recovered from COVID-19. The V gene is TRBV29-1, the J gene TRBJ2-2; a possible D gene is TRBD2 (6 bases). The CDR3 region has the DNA TGCAGCTTCCGACTAGATAGGACCGGGGAGCTGTTTTTT. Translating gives CSFRLDRTGELFF.